The rows below give T cell receptor beta chains drawn from one sample of a study of spatial heterogeneity in lung cancer. Each CDR3 protein gets one entry after TCRdb re-called the 5' RACE reads with MiXCR. The sample has approximately 10,000 distinct CDR3 sequences; approximately 17% are singletons. The sample here was PBMCs, taken at surgery. The receptors originated from a male donor with early-stage non-small cell lung cancer. CDR3s include the opening cysteine and the closing phenylalanine or tryptophan. A D gene is named only where the DNA matches it firmly. Only some rows state a clone size, as once, few, many or a class for expanded clones.

TRBJ2-7 many NA TRBV29-1 TGCAGCGTTGAAGATCCGACGACAAAAGACTACGAGCAGTACTTC CSVEDPTTKDYEQYF
TRBJ2-7 few TRBD1 TRBV5-1 TGCGCCAGCAAGGCAGGGGGCGAGCAGTACTTC CASKAGGEQYF
TRBJ2-3 many NA TRBV28 TGTGCCAGCGTAGCCCCCCACACAGATACGCAGTATTTT CASVAPHTDTQYF
TRBJ2-7 NA TRBD2 TRBV10-2 TGCGCCAGCACTCGACTAGCGGGAGTAGCCAACGAGCAGTACTTC CASTRLAGVANEQYF
TRBJ2-7 many TRBD2 TRBV20-1 TGCAGTGCTAGAGCTAGCGGGGGTCTCACCTACGAGCAGTACTTC CSARASGGLTYEQYF
TRBJ2-1 NA NA TRBV20-1 TGCAGTGCTAGAGATGGGGGGAACACTAATAACTACAATGAGCAGTTCTTC CSARDGGNTNNYNEQFF
TRBJ2-4 NA NA TRBV6-1 TGTGCCAGCAGTGTAAACAGAGGAGACATTCAGTACTTC CASSVNRGDIQYF
TRBJ2-7 few NA TRBV27 TGTGCCAGCAGTTTATTACCCCTAACAGGCCAGGACTACGAGCAGTACTTC CASSLLPLTGQDYEQYF
TRBJ1-2 few NA TRBV28 TGTGCCAGCAGTCACTATGGCTACACCTTC CASSHYGYTF
TRBJ1-1 NA NA TRBV24-1 TGTGCCACCAGAGCACAGCTTTGGTCTGAAGCTTTCTTT CATRAQLWSEAFF
TRBJ2-1 few NA TRBV11-2 TGTGCCAGCAGCCATTTGGGGAGGGAGCAGTTCTTC CASSHLGREQFF
TRBJ2-3 NA NA TRBV6-2/TRBV6-3 TGTGCCAGCAGTTACTCGACGACAGAGAGCACAGATACGCAGTATTTT CASSYSTTESTDTQYF
TRBJ2-7 many NA TRBV5-1 TGCGCCAGCAGCTTGGTCCCAGGGGCGTCCTACGAGCAGTACTTC CASSLVPGASYEQYF
TRBJ2-2 NA NA TRBV27 TGTACCAGCCATGGTACCAACACCGGGGAGCTGTTTTTT CTSHGTNTGELFF
TRBJ1-5 NA NA TRBV7-2 TGTGTCAGCAGCTTAGCCCCCAGGACGGTGAGCAATCAGCCCCAGCATTTT CVSSLAPRTVSNQPQHF
TRBJ1-2 few NA TRBV6-2/TRBV6-3 TGTGCCAGCACCCGGCGGGATTTCTGGGGAGGCTACACCTTC CASTRRDFWGGYTF
TRBJ2-3 medium-sized NA TRBV11-2 TGTGCCAGCAGCTTAGGTTTGGCTCACACGCAGTATTTT CASSLGLAHTQYF
TRBJ1-5 NA NA TRBV7-8 TGTGCCACATCCACGGACAGCTTTAATCAGCCCCAGCATTTT CATSTDSFNQPQHF
TRBJ2-1 many NA TRBV3-1 TGTGCCAGCAGCCCCGGCTACAACATGGGCAATGAGCAGTTCTTC CASSPGYNMGNEQFF
TRBJ2-2 many NA TRBV20-1 TGCAGTGCTACCTGGGGGGAGAGCGGGGAGCTGTTTTTT CSATWGESGELFF
TRBJ2-1 many NA TRBV7-3 TGTGCCAGCAGCTCAAGGGGGGACTCCAACTCGGGCAATGAGCAGTTCTTC CASSSRGDSNSGNEQFF
TRBJ1-6 many NA TRBV5-1 TGCGCCAGCAGCTCCGGGACATCAAATTCACCCCTCCACTTT CASSSGTSNSPLHF
TRBJ1-1 once NA TRBV28 TGTGCCAGCAGTTTGGCTCATACTCTGAACACTGAAGCTTTCTTT CASSLAHTLNTEAFF
TRBJ2-7 many NA TRBV4-1 TGCGCCAGCAGCCTCCAAGGCGACCTGGGGGAGCAGTACTTC CASSLQGDLGEQYF
TRBJ1-5 few NA TRBV2 TGTGCCAGCAGTGAACGGGGGTTAGATAGCAATCAGCCCCAGCATTTT CASSERGLDSNQPQHF
TRBJ1-4 many TRBD1 TRBV29-1 TGCAGCGTTGAAGAGGACAGGGGGAATGAAAAACTGTTTTTT CSVEEDRGNEKLFF
TRBJ1-5 many NA TRBV15 TGTGCCACTAAAAACGGGGTCGCCACTTTGCAGTCCAATCAGCCCCAGCATTTT CATKNGVATLQSNQPQHF
TRBJ2-5 many NA TRBV7-3 TGTGCCAGCAGCTTAACTGGGGGGATCGCTCAGGAGACCCAGTACTTC CASSLTGGIAQETQYF
TRBJ2-1 many TRBD1 TRBV24-1 TGTGCCACCAGTGACCCCAATACTCGACAGGGTACCTACAATGAGCAGTTCTTC CATSDPNTRQGTYNEQFF
TRBJ1-4 NA NA TRBV7-9 TGTGCCAGCACCGATTGGGTTCATGGTTTT CASTDWVHGF
TRBJ2-1 many TRBD2 TRBV28 TGTGCCAGCAGCCTAGGACTAGCGGGACTCCCATCCTACAATGAGCAGTTCTTC CASSLGLAGLPSYNEQFF
TRBJ2-3 medium-sized NA TRBV29-1 TGCAGCGTTCGCCCTTTCTCGGGCACAGATACGCAGTATTTT CSVRPFSGTDTQYF
TRBJ2-1 NA NA TRBV20-1 TGCAGTGCGGACCGGGACCTGAATGAGCAGTTCTTC CSADRDLNEQFF
TRBJ2-7 NA TRBD2 TRBV7-9 TGTGCCAGCAGCCCAGGGGGTATGGGACTAGCGGACTCATACGAGCAGTACTTC CASSPGGMGLADSYEQYF
TRBJ2-7 many TRBD2 TRBV28 TGTGCCGGCGGGACTAGCCACGAGCAGTACTTC CAGGTSHEQYF
TRBJ2-3 many TRBD2 TRBV28 TGTGCCAGCAGTTCCTACCCCGGGACTAGCTCCACAGATACGCAGTATTTT CASSSYPGTSSTDTQYF
TRBJ2-1 few TRBD2 TRBV13 TGTGCCAGCAGCTCCCTGCGGGAGTTATACAATGAGCAGTTCTTC CASSSLRELYNEQFF
TRBJ1-1 many TRBD1 TRBV7-6 TGTGCCAGCAGCTTAGGACAGGGTGAAGCTTTCTTT CASSLGQGEAFF
TRBJ2-7 few TRBD2 TRBV20-1 TGCAGTGCTAGGGAAGGGACTAGCGGCCCCTACGAGCAGTACTTC CSAREGTSGPYEQYF
TRBJ2-7 NA TRBD2 TRBV28 TGTGCCAGCAGTTCCCCGCGACTAGCGGTCGTCTCCTACGAGCAGTACTTC CASSSPRLAVVSYEQYF
TRBJ1-1 many NA TRBV29-1 TGCAGCGTCGGGACCGCGAACACTGAAGCTTTCTTT CSVGTANTEAFF